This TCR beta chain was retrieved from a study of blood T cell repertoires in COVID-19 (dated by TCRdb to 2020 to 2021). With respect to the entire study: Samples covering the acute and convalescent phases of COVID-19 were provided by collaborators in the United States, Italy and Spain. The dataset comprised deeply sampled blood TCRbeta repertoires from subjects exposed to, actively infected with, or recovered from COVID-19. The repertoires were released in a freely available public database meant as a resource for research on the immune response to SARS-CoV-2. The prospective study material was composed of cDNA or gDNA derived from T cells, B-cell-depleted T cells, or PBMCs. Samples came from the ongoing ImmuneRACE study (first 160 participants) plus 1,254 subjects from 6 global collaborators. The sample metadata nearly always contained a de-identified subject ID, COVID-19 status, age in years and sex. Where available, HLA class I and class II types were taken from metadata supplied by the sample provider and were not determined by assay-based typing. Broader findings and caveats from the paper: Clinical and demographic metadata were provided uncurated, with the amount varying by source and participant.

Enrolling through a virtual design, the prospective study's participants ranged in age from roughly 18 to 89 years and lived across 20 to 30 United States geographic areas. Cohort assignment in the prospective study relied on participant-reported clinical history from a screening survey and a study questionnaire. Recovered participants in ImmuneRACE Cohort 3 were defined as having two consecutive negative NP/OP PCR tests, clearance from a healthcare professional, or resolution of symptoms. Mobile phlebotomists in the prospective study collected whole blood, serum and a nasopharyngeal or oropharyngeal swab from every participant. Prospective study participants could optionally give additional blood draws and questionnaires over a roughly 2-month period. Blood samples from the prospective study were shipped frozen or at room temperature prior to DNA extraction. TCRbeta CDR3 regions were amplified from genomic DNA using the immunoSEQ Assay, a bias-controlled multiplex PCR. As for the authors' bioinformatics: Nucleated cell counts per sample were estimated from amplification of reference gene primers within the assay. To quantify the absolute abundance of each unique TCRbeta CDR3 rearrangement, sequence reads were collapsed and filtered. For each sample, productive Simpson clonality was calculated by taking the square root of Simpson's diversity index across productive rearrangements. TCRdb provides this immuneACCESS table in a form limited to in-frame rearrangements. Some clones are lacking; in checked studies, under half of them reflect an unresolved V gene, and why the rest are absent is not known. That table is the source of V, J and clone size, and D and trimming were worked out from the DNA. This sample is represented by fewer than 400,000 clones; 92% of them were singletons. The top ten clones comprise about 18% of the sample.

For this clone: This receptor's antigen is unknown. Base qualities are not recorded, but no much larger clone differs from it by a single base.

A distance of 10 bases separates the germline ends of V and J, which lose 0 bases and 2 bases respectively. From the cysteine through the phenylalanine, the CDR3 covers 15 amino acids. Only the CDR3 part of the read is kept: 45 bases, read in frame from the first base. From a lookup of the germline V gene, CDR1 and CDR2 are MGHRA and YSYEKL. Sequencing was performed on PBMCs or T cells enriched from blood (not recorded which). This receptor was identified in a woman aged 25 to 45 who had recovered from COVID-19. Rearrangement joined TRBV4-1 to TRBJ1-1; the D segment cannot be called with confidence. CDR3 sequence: CASSQDFTGNTEAFF. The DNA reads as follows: TGCGCCAGCAGCCAAGATTTTACGGGTAACACTGAAGCTTTCTTT.